The 4 T cell receptor beta chains listed next were all sequenced from one sample in a study of T cell repertoires in cytomegalovirus infection. TCRdb re-derived calls from the reads in MiXCR, one entry per CDR3 protein. The table includes fewer than 550,000 distinct CDR3 sequences, about 17% detected once. Sample: CD8+ T cells from PBMCs. These receptors were collected from a human donor in good health (CMV status not recorded). Some clones in this sample may be carry-over from other donors' samples.

This clonotype was seen ten or more times. The CDR3 here is CASSPRQGNQPQHF. Here the CDR3 DNA reads TGCGCCAGCAGCCCGCGACAGGGAAATCAGCCCCAGCATTTT. V usage is TRBV4-1 and J usage is TRBJ1-5; TRBD1 matches at 7 bases. Per germline, CDR1 MGHRA and CDR2 YSYEKL. This CDR3 spans 14 amino acids. V lost 4 bases and J lost 4; bases outside the gene matches: 4.

This clonotype appeared many times. The rearrangement uses TRBV7-9 and TRBJ2-1; 7 bases match TRBD2. In germline, CDR1 is SEHNR, CDR2 FQNEAQ (reference sequence). V lost 1 base and J lost 6; bases outside the gene matches: 3. The CDR3 length is 14 residues. In DNA form, the CDR3 reads TGTGCCAGCAGCTTAGACGGGAGGCTCAATGAGCAGTTCTTC. Amino acids: CASSLDGRLNEQFF.

With regard to this clonotype: It may be a read error: a sequence one base away is much more abundant. The V call is TRBV7-9, the J call TRBJ1-2; no firm D call. The CDR3 is 13 amino acids. Between the trimmed V and J ends, which lost 7 bases and 2 bases, there was a span of 11 bases. Germline V lookup: CDR1 SEHNR, CDR2 FQNEAQ (reference sequence). The CDR3 DNA sequence: TGTGCCAGCATGCCCGGACTGAACTATGGCTACACCTTC. Translation: CASMPGLNYGYTF.

This clonotype occurred a few times. For the CDR3, the DNA is TGCAGTGCTTTTCAAGGGGGCGAGGGCAGAAACTATGGCTACACCTTC. Protein: CSAFQGGEGRNYGYTF. The V and J genes are TRBV20-1 and TRBJ1-2, with 7 bases identical to TRBD1. Germline assignment: CDR1 DFQATT and CDR2 SNEGSKA (reference sequence). V lost 5 bases and J lost 2; bases outside the gene matches: 14. The CDR3 spans 16 residues.